Shown below are 8 T cell receptor beta chains from a single sample sequenced in a study of T-cell memory formation after mild COVID-19. TCRdb processed the 5' RACE reads anew with MiXCR; each CDR3 protein has one entry. The sample carries some 330,000 distinct CDR3 sequences, around 21% recorded once. Sequenced input: PBMCs or a T cell subset sorted from them (not recorded which). These receptors came from an adult woman who had mild COVID-19 (a few samples of this study predate the infection). Cell type and time point are not known.

The V and J genes are TRBV28 and TRBJ2-3; tentatively, D is TRBD2 (6 bases). V lost 6 bases to trimming and J lost 3 bases, with 16 bases between them. The CDR3 is 15 residues long. The germline gives CDR1 MDHEN, CDR2 SYDVKM. The CDR3: CASRSAGFLTDTQYF. The CDR3 DNA is TGTGCCAGCAGGTCGGCGGGGTTTTTGACAGATACGCAGTATTTT.

There are a few counts of this clonotype. The chain uses TRBV29-1 and TRBJ2-7; TRBD2 agrees at 7 bases. The CDR3 is 14 amino acids. Trimming cost V 4 bases and J 6 bases; bases outside gene matches: 12. CDR1 and CDR2 (germline): SQVTM, ANQGSEA. The CDR3 spells CSVGGGGRLGEQYF. The CDR3 DNA reads as TGCAGCGTTGGTGGAGGCGGGAGACTGGGCGAGCAGTACTTC.

This clonotype has more than one count but fewer than ten. The chain joins TRBV6-5 to TRBJ2-1; 9 nucleotides match TRBD2. The CDR3 runs 13 residues. J was trimmed by 8 bases and V by 6 bases; bases with no gene match: 5. Germline assignment: CDR1 MNHEY and CDR2 SVGAGI. CDR3 loop: CASRVAGEDEQFF. CDR3 sequence (DNA): TGTGCCAGCAGAGTAGCGGGAGAGGATGAGCAGTTCTTC.

The V call is TRBV9, the J call TRBJ1-2, with unresolved D. The germline CDR1 and CDR2 sequences are SGDLS and YYNGEE. The CDR3 loop spans 14 amino acids. Trimming stripped 4 bases from V and 2 bases from J, with 12 bases between. Written as DNA, the CDR3 is TGTGCCAGCAGCCCCCCAGGCAGCAACTATGGCTACACCTTC. It is translated as CASSPPGSNYGYTF.

This clonotype has a handful of counts. V and J are TRBV7-6 and TRBJ1-1; the D gene is possibly TRBD1 (6 bases). Germline loops: CDR1 SGHVS, CDR2 FNYEAQ. This CDR3 is 13 amino acids long. V was trimmed by 5 bases and J by 6 bases, leaving 13 bases between them. CDR3 in DNA: TGTGCCAGCAGCCCGAAGGGGGGGCCTGAAGCTTTCTTT. It codes for CASSPKGGPEAFF.

This clonotype was observed a few times. The V and J genes are TRBV11-2 and TRBJ1-4, with D possibly being TRBD1 (6 bases). Germline V gene lookup returns CDR1 SGHAT and CDR2 FQNNGV. V lost 3 bases and J 7 bases, leaving 12 bases between the germline ends. This CDR3 spans 14 amino acids. The CDR3 region is CASSFNRVAEKLFF. The CDR3 DNA sequence: TGTGCCAGCAGCTTCAACAGGGTTGCTGAAAAACTGTTTTTT.

This clonotype was seen only once. The chain uses TRBV19 and TRBJ2-7; D is perhaps TRBD1 (6 bases). The V gene lost 4 bases and the J gene lost 3 bases, with 10 bases spanning the gap. The germline V gene encodes CDR1 LNHDA and CDR2 SQIVND (reference sequence). The CDR3 runs to 13 residues. This CDR3 reads CASSTTGNYEQYF. The CDR3, as DNA: TGTGCCAGTAGTACTACAGGGAACTACGAGCAGTACTTC.

This rearrangement joins TRBV21-1 to TRBJ2-7; no DNA check was done on the table's D call, TRBD1. TRBV21-1 has pseudogene status. The CDR3 loop spans 12 amino acids. The CDR3 sequence is CASSKRGYEQYF. The CDR3 nucleotides are TGTGCCAGCAGCAAAAGGGGCTACGAGCAGTACTTC.